This TCR beta chain emerged from a study of metastatic and nonmetastatic thyroid tumors. No patient received treatment before thyroid surgery. MiXCR re-clonotyped the PCR reads for TCRdb. This table has 35,000 to 50,000 clones, roughly a sixth appearing once. This clone was detected many times. Germline trimming cut 5 bases from V and 2 bases from J; bases unmatched to any gene: 4. Per the germline V gene, CDR1 is MDHEN and CDR2 is SYDVKM. The CDR3 contains 14 residues. The sequenced sample consisted of tumor tissue. The chain is built from TRBV28 and TRBJ2-7; 9 bases are shared with TRBD2. The sequence was collected from a female donor with papillary thyroid cancer or a benign thyroid nodule (not recorded which). Some clones in this sample may be carry-over from other donors' samples. This CDR3 reads CASSPIAGAYEQYF. The CDR3 nucleotides read TGTGCCAGCAGTCCCATAGCGGGGGCCTACGAGCAGTACTTC.